The rows below give T cell receptor beta chains drawn from one sample of a study of shared clonotypes between healthy human individuals. Method: immunoSEQ multiplex PCR; TCRdb's copy keeps in-frame clones and lacks some. The data contain around 2,100,000 clones, roughly 95% of them singletons. Material for sequencing was naive CD8+ T cells sorted from blood. These receptors all come from a man younger than 35 in good health. The CDR3 runs from the conserved cysteine through the conserved F or W. The D gene is left open where the match is weak. A clone size is listed for some rows: how often the clone was seen (once, few, many), or a class if it is expanded.

D gene,V gene,J gene,clone size,CDR3 length,CDR3 protein,CDR3 DNA
-,TRBV19,TRBJ2-7,few,13,CASSMTGPYEQYF,TGTGCCAGTAGTATGACCGGCCCCTACGAGCAGTACTTC
-,TRBV5-1,TRBJ2-7,-,15,CASSLAMGATYEQYF,TGCGCCAGCAGCTTGGCTATGGGGGCTACCTACGAGCAGTACTTC
-,TRBV19,TRBJ1-1,-,15,CASSKASTVNTEAFF,TGTGCCAGTAGTAAGGCTTCGACAGTGAACACTGAAGCTTTCTTT
-,TRBV7-9,TRBJ2-5,-,13,CASSSTIQETQYF,TGTGCCAGCAGTTCGACTATACAAGAGACCCAGTACTTC
TRBD2,TRBV4-1,TRBJ2-1,-,16,CASSQVGLAGEAEQFF,TGCGCCAGCAGCCAAGTAGGCCTAGCGGGAGAGGCAGAGCAGTTCTTC
-,TRBV2,TRBJ2-7,-,12,CASVVGFDEQYF,TGTGCCAGCGTCGTGGGGTTTGACGAGCAGTACTTC
TRBD1,TRBV13,TRBJ2-7,-,14,CASSVRDRDYEQYF,TGTGCCAGCAGCGTCCGGGACAGGGACTACGAGCAGTACTTC
-,TRBV5-4,TRBJ2-7,-,13,CASSFPGTYEQYF,TGTGCCAGCAGCTTTCCGGGGACCTACGAGCAGTACTTC
TRBD2,TRBV7-8,TRBJ2-3,-,12,CASSLGGGTQYF,TGTGCCAGCAGCTTAGGGGGGGGTACGCAGTATTTT
-,TRBV11-2,TRBJ2-2,-,16,CASSSVGPVGTGELFF,TGTGCCAGCAGCTCGGTCGGGCCGGTGGGAACCGGGGAGCTGTTTTTT
-,TRBV6-1,TRBJ1-1,-,15,CASSEGAEVNTEAFF,TGTGCCAGCAGTGAAGGGGCGGAAGTCAACACTGAAGCTTTCTTT
-,TRBV7-9,TRBJ1-4,-,18,CASSLKDFGLTTNEKLFF,TGTGCCAGCAGCTTAAAGGATTTCGGACTGACAACTAATGAAAAACTGTTTTTT
-,TRBV14,TRBJ2-3,-,13,CASSPRGTDTQYF,TGTGCCAGCAGCCCACGAGGGACAGATACGCAGTATTTT
-,TRBV7-9,TRBJ1-1,-,12,CASSLDGVEAFF,TGTGCCAGCAGCTTAGACGGAGTTGAAGCTTTCTTT
TRBD2,TRBV6-5,TRBJ2-7,once,16,CASSYSSGGALDEQYF,TGTGCCAGCAGTTACTCGAGCGGGGGCGCCCTCGACGAGCAGTACTTC
-,TRBV9,TRBJ1-4,once,16,CASTPGVGATNEKLFF,TGTGCCAGCACCCCAGGCGTGGGGGCAACTAATGAAAAACTGTTTTTT
-,TRBV7-9,TRBJ2-7,-,13,CASRSGAGDEQYF,TGTGCCAGCAGGTCCGGCGCAGGGGACGAGCAGTACTTC
-,TRBV9,TRBJ1-1,-,13,CASSDIWDAEAFF,TGTGCCAGCAGCGATATTTGGGACGCTGAAGCTTTCTTT
TRBD1,TRBV28,TRBJ2-7,-,16,CASNHSPGQGAYEQYF,TGTGCCAGCAATCATTCCCCGGGACAGGGAGCCTACGAGCAGTACTTC
-,TRBV18,TRBJ2-7,-,15,CASSPPPGHTYEQYF,TGTGCCAGCTCACCCCCCCCGGGACATACCTACGAGCAGTACTTC
-,TRBV2,TRBJ1-5,-,16,CASSESAGYSNQPQHF,TGTGCCAGCAGTGAAAGTGCGGGGTATAGCAATCAGCCCCAGCATTTT
-,TRBV7-8,TRBJ2-2,-,15,CASSFVGVGTGELFF,TGTGCCAGCAGCTTCGTAGGGGTTGGCACCGGGGAGCTGTTTTTT
-,TRBV15,TRBJ1-3,-,15,CATSRVGGTGNTIYF,TGTGCCACCAGCAGAGTGGGGGGCACTGGAAACACCATATATTTT
-,TRBV5-4,TRBJ2-4,-,13,CASSFRGGNIQYF,TGTGCCAGCAGCTTTCGGGGCGGGAACATTCAGTACTTC
-,TRBV27,TRBJ1-4,once,14,CASSFAQTNEKLFF,TGTGCCAGCAGTTTTGCACAAACTAATGAAAAACTGTTTTTT
TRBD2,TRBV6-5,TRBJ2-3,-,15,CASRKIAGGADTQYF,TGTGCCAGCAGGAAGATAGCGGGGGGTGCAGATACGCAGTATTTT
TRBD1,TRBV19,TRBJ1-5,-,12,CASGQGNQPQHF,TGTGCCAGCGGACAGGGCAATCAGCCCCAGCATTTT
-,TRBV2,TRBJ1-2,-,14,CASSDRASNYGYTF,TGTGCCAGCAGTGACAGGGCCTCCAACTATGGCTACACCTTC
-,TRBV19,TRBJ1-5,-,14,CASSIREDNQPQHF,TGTGCCAGTAGTATTAGGGAAGACAATCAGCCCCAGCATTTT
TRBD2,TRBV30,TRBJ2-3,-,15,CAWNSVAGGGDTQYF,TGTGCCTGGAATTCGGTAGCGGGGGGCGGGGATACGCAGTATTTT
-,TRBV7-9,TRBJ1-2,few,11,CASSFSSGYTF,TGTGCCAGCAGCTTTAGCTCTGGCTACACCTTC
-,TRBV9,TRBJ2-5,once,15,CASSVDSTHGETQYF,TGTGCCAGCAGCGTCGACTCCACGCACGGAGAGACCCAGTACTTC
-,TRBV27,TRBJ2-2,-,16,CASSSLEVSDTGELFF,TGTGCCAGCAGTTCCCTTGAGGTCTCAGACACCGGGGAGCTGTTTTTT
TRBD1,TRBV30,TRBJ2-7,-,14,CAWSRGTVTLEQYF,TGTGCCTGGAGTCGTGGGACAGTAACTCTCGAGCAGTACTTC
TRBD2,TRBV7-9,TRBJ2-1,-,15,CASISSGGARNEQFF,TGTGCCAGCATCTCTAGCGGGGGGGCCCGCAATGAGCAGTTCTTC
-,TRBV5-1,TRBJ1-1,-,14,CASSFRGQGTEAFF,TGCGCCAGCAGCTTTCGGGGGCAGGGCACTGAAGCTTTCTTT
TRBD2,TRBV7-2,TRBJ2-1,-,13,CASSQGLAGEQFF,TGTGCCAGCAGCCAGGGACTAGCAGGTGAGCAGTTCTTC
TRBD2,TRBV4-3,TRBJ2-1,few,16,CASSRTLAVDNNEQFF,TGCGCCAGCAGCCGAACGCTAGCGGTAGATAACAATGAGCAGTTCTTC
-,TRBV9,TRBJ2-1,once,14,CASSGGGSYNEQFF,TGTGCCAGCAGCGGGGGAGGCTCCTACAATGAGCAGTTCTTC
-,TRBV5-6,TRBJ1-1,-,14,CASSSDSSNTEAFF,TGTGCCAGCAGCTCCGACAGTTCGAACACTGAAGCTTTCTTT
TRBD1,TRBV6-1,TRBJ1-1,few,15,CASSERDRVNTEAFF,TGTGCCAGCAGTGAAAGGGACAGGGTGAACACTGAAGCTTTCTTT
-,TRBV7-8,TRBJ2-2,-,11,CASSYREELFF,TGTGCCAGCAGCTATCGAGAGGAGCTGTTTTTT
TRBD1,TRBV27,TRBJ2-7,-,14,CASSAYRGSYEQYF,TGTGCCAGCAGTGCCTACAGGGGGAGCTACGAGCAGTACTTC
-,TRBV5-6,TRBJ1-1,-,12,CASSQGDTEAFF,TGTGCCAGCTCCCAGGGTGACACTGAAGCTTTCTTT
-,TRBV30,TRBJ2-7,-,12,CAWSHGTYEQYF,TGTGCCTGGAGCCACGGGACCTACGAGCAGTACTTC
-,TRBV2,TRBJ2-7,-,15,CASCCPGPNAYEQYF,TGTGCCAGCTGCTGTCCCGGACCCAACGCCTACGAGCAGTACTTC
-,TRBV4-1,TRBJ1-1,-,15,CASSQTGPLYTEAFF,TGCGCCAGCAGCCAAACGGGGCCCCTCTACACTGAAGCTTTCTTT
-,TRBV7-9,TRBJ2-7,-,12,CASSLPLNEQYF,TGTGCCAGCAGCTTGCCGTTGAACGAGCAGTACTTC
-,TRBV29-1,TRBJ1-2,-,11,CSARNHYGYTF,TGCAGCGCTCGAAATCACTATGGCTACACCTTC
TRBD1,TRBV6-5,TRBJ2-1,-,15,CASSQPGQGYNEQFF,TGTGCCAGCAGTCAGCCGGGACAGGGGTACAATGAGCAGTTCTTC
TRBD2,TRBV7-9,TRBJ2-1,-,15,CASSPSAGAYNEQFF,TGTGCCAGCAGCCCCTCTGCGGGAGCCTACAATGAGCAGTTCTTC
-,TRBV28,TRBJ2-7,-,13,CASLRDGSYEQYF,TGTGCCAGCCTCCGGGACGGATCCTACGAGCAGTACTTC
-,TRBV2,TRBJ2-7,-,13,CASMGTNSYEQYF,TGTGCCAGCATGGGGACAAACTCCTACGAGCAGTACTTC
TRBD1,TRBV28,TRBJ2-7,-,16,CASRHPGQVSTYEQYF,TGTGCCAGCAGGCATCCGGGACAGGTGTCTACCTACGAGCAGTACTTC
-,TRBV19,TRBJ2-1,-,13,CASSIIGADEQFF,TGTGCCAGTAGTATAATCGGAGCGGACGAGCAGTTCTTC